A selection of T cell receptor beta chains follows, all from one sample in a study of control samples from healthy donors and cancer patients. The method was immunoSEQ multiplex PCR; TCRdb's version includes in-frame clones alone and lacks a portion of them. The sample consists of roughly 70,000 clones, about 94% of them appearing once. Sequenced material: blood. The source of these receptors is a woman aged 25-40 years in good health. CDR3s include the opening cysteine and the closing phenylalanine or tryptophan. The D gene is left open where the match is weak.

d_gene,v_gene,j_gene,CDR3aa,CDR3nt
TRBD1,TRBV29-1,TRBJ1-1,CSVGHRGKENTEAFF,TGCAGCGTTGGCCACAGGGGAAAGGAGAACACTGAAGCTTTCTTT
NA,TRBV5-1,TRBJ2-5,CASSGGIQETQYF,TGCGCCAGCAGCGGGGGAATTCAAGAGACCCAGTACTTC
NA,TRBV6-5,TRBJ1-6,CASSYPPPSPLHF,TGTGCCAGCAGTTACCCCCCCCCGTCACCCCTCCACTTT
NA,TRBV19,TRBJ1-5,CASSIRNQPQHF,TGTGCCAGTAGTATCCGGAATCAGCCCCAGCATTTT
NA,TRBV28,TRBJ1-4,CASRGPLAEKLFF,TGTGCCAGCAGGGGACCCTTGGCTGAAAAACTGTTTTTT
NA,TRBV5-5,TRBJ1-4,CASSSGEATNEKLFF,TGTGCCAGCAGCTCGGGGGAGGCAACTAATGAAAAACTGTTTTTT
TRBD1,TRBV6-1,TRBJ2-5,CASSEQFGTGRKETQYF,TGTGCCAGCAGTGAACAATTTGGGACAGGGAGAAAAGAGACCCAGTACTTC
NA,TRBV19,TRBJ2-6,CASSISNSGANVLTF,TGTGCCAGTAGTATAAGTAATTCTGGGGCCAACGTCCTGACTTTC
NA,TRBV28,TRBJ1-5,CASNPPEAGRNQPQHF,TGTGCCAGCAATCCTCCCGAGGCAGGGCGGAATCAGCCCCAGCATTTT
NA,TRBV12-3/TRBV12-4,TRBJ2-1,CASSFIQSFPFF,TGTGCCAGCAGTTTTATCCAAAGCTTTCCGTTCTTC
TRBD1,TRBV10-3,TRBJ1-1,CAISTGDTEAFF,TGTGCCATCAGTACAGGGGACACTGAAGCTTTCTTT
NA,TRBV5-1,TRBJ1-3,CASSSGSGSPQGLHTIYF,TGCGCCAGCAGCTCCGGGTCGGGGTCTCCCCAGGGCTTGCACACCATATATTTT
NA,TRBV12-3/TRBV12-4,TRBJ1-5,CASSPPQGQPQHF,TGTGCCAGCAGTCCACCCCAGGGTCAGCCCCAGCATTTT
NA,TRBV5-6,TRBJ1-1,CASSYMNTEAFF,TGTGCCAGCAGCTATATGAACACTGAAGCTTTCTTT
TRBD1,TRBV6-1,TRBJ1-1,CASSDRGRVNTEAFF,TGTGCCAGCAGTGACAGGGGGCGGGTGAACACTGAAGCTTTCTTT
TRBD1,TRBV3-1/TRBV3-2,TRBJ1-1,CASSRQGDTEAFF,TGTGCCAGCAGCCGCCAGGGGGACACTGAAGCTTTCTTT
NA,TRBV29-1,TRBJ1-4,CSVEDGAGEKLFF,TGCAGCGTTGAAGATGGGGCTGGTGAAAAACTGTTTTTT